These T cell receptor beta chains were read from a single sample in a study of T cell responses to AZD1222 COVID-19 vaccine. Data came from immunoSEQ multiplex PCR; TCRdb stores just in-frame clones and leaves some out. Among approximately 120,000 clones listed, about 87% were seen once. Sequencing used peripheral blood, obtained on day 0 of AZD1222 vaccination. The receptors were gathered from an adult in good health. CDR3s include the opening cysteine and the closing phenylalanine or tryptophan.

TRBV29-1	CSVVGQDYQPQHF
TRBV11-3	CASSFFSGAYNEQFF
TRBV5-1	CASSLGTFQETQYF
TRBV11-3	CASSLDPPRALGPPTDTQYF
TRBV5-1	CASSLGRDSLTSTDTQYF
TRBV29-1	CSVEGQMNTEAFF
TRBV28	CASSLIRGSVYEQYF
TRBV7-9	CASSFRGSNEKLFF
TRBV6-1	CASSEASLNSPLHF
TRBV30	CAWSPGVLGYTF
TRBV21-1	CASSKKRNLGPGTEAFF
TRBV5-1	CASSLFTGELFF
TRBV9	CASSVGVWTTENEKLFF